These 32 T cell receptor beta chains share one sample of origin, sequenced in a study of blood T cell repertoires in COVID-19. Profiling relied on immunoSEQ multiplex PCR, and the TCRdb table lists in-frame clones only, not all of them. The sample shows a few hundred thousand clones, 80% to 90% of them seen only once. Material for sequencing was peripheral blood. Receptor source: a man under 40 who had recovered from COVID-19.

In nucleotides, the CDR3 is TGTGCCAGCAGTTACGGGGGACACGGTCCCTACGAGCAGTACTTC. Protein sequence: CASSYGGHGPYEQYF. The V gene is TRBV6-5, the J gene TRBJ2-7; tentative D call: TRBD1 (6 bases). From germline, CDR1 is MNHEY and CDR2 SVGAGI. The CDR3 runs 15 residues. V lost 2 bases to trimming and J lost 2 bases, with 13 bases between them.

The chain couples TRBV5-1 to TRBJ2-1, with 11 bases matching TRBD1. CDR1 and CDR2 from the germline V gene are SGHRS and YFSETQ. V lost 3 bases to trimming and J lost 9 bases; unmatched junction nucleotides: 11. The CDR3 runs 16 residues. CDR3: CASSSIRDRGDVEQFF. The CDR3 DNA reads TGCGCCAGCAGCTCGATCCGGGACAGGGGGGACGTTGAGCAGTTCTTC.

This clone was picked up one time. The chain carries TRBV15 and TRBJ2-7; 7 nucleotides agree with TRBD1. V trimming: 2 bases; J trimming: 4 bases; junction bases outside the gene matches: 8. Germline loops: CDR1 LNHNV, CDR2 YYDKDF (reference sequence). The CDR3 runs to 15 residues. The CDR3 is CATSRPRGQSYEQYF. CDR3 DNA sequence: TGTGCCACCAGCAGACCTAGGGGACAGTCATACGAGCAGTACTTC.

The chain has TRBV19 and TRBJ1-4; no definite D call. V lost 0 bases to trimming and J lost 2 bases, with 7 bases between them. Germline values: CDR1 LNHDA, CDR2 SQIVND (reference sequence). The CDR3 loop spans 15 amino acids. CDR3 nucleotides: TGTGCCAGTAGTATAGACAAGGAGACTAATGAAAAACTGTTTTTT. It yields the protein CASSIDKETNEKLFF.

The rearrangement links TRBV30 to TRBJ1-1; D uncertain. Trimming removed 0 bases from V and 8 bases from J, with 10 bases in between. The CDR3 covers 12 residues. Germline loops: CDR1 GTSNPN, CDR2 SVGIG (reference sequence). The CDR3 nucleotides read TGTGCCTGGAGTGTAAGGACTCGCGAAGCTTTCTTT. Its translation is CAWSVRTREAFF. Full variable domain (remainder filled in from reference TRBV30 and TRBJ1-1): SQTIHQWPATLVQPVGSPLSLECTVEGTSNPNLYWYRQAAGRGLQLLFYSVGIGQISSEVPQNLSASRPQDRQFILSSKKLLLSDSGFYLCAWSVRTREAFFGQGTRLTVV.

This clone was detected once. V is TRBV19 and J is TRBJ2-5, with TRBD2 as a possible D gene (5 bases). V lost 7 bases, J lost 1 base, and 13 bases lay in between. Germline CDR1 LNHDA, CDR2 SQIVND (reference sequence). The length of the CDR3 is 14 residues. The chain's CDR3 is CASTISGSQETQYF. CDR3 coding DNA: TGTGCCAGTACCATTTCGGGGTCCCAAGAGACCCAGTACTTC.

V gene TRBV27 combines with J gene TRBJ1-5; 11 nucleotides align to TRBD1. This CDR3 is built from 17 residues. The V gene's germline CDR1 is MNHEY and CDR2 SMNVEV (reference sequence). Trimming took 8 bases from V and 0 from J; bases not matched to a gene: 9. The DNA of the CDR3 is TGTGCCAGCGCTTCGGACAGGGGGCCCTATAGCAATCAGCCCCAGCATTTT. It is translated as CASASDRGPYSNQPQHF.

The rearrangement uses TRBV2 and TRBJ2-3; D is undetermined. This CDR3 is 16 amino acids long. Germline V gene data show CDR1 as SNHLY and CDR2 as FYNNEI. The V gene lost 0 bases and the J gene lost 8 bases, with 18 bases spanning the gap. CDR3 nucleotides: TGTGCCAGCAGTGAAGCGTACAGCCCGATGATTGGTACGCAGTATTTT. Its protein product is CASSEAYSPMIGTQYF.

The chain employs TRBV12-3 or TRBV12-4 and TRBJ1-1; D gene unclear. This CDR3 is 13 amino acids long. Trimming removed 7 bases from V and 4 bases from J, with 13 bases in between. The CDR3 coding sequence is TGTGCCAGCAAGTGGGAGGGTTTCACTGAAGCTTTCTTT. Amino acids: CASKWEGFTEAFF.

CDR3 sequence reads: CASSIHGRGSNQPQHF. Written as DNA, the CDR3 is TGTGCCAGTAGTATACATGGGCGGGGGAGCAATCAGCCCCAGCATTTT. The chain carries TRBV19 and TRBJ1-5, with D possibly matching TRBD1 (5 bases). V dropped 2 bases and J dropped 1 base, with 12 bases sitting between them. The germline V gene has CDR1 LNHDA and CDR2 SQIVND (reference sequence). The CDR3 has 16 amino acids.

This clone showed up just once. J is TRBJ1-4 and V is TRBV18, with TRBD1 identical over 8 bases. Trimming cost V 9 bases and J 1 base; bases outside gene matches: 1. The CDR3 totals 13 residues. From germline, CDR1 is KGHSH and CDR2 LQKENI. The CDR3: CARTGVTNEKLFF. The CDR3 DNA follows: TGTGCCAGGACAGGGGTAACTAATGAAAAACTGTTTTTT. Full variable domain (outside the CDR3, taken from reference TRBV18 and TRBJ1-4): NAGVMQNPRHLVRRRGQEARLRCSPMKGHSHVYWYRQLPEEGLKFMVYLQKENIIDESGMPKERFSAEFPKEGPSILRIQQVVRGDSAAYFCARTGVTNEKLFFGSGTQLSVL.

The rearrangement links TRBV10-3 to TRBJ2-2; 9 nucleotides agree with TRBD1. V was clipped by 6 bases and J by 2 bases; unmatched bases: 4. The CDR3 spans 15 residues. The germline V gene encodes CDR1 ENHRY and CDR2 SYGVKD. The CDR3 spells CAIRPGQGNTGELFF. CDR3 bases: TGTGCCATCAGGCCGGGACAGGGAAACACCGGGGAGCTGTTTTTT.

As regards this clone: Other DNA sequences in the sample encode the same CDR3. V usage is TRBV12-3 or TRBV12-4 and J usage is TRBJ1-1; unclear D gene. The V end was cut by 3 bases, the J end by 1 base, with 6 bases between. CDR3 length equals 13 residues. The CDR3 reads CASSLGPNTEAFF. CDR3 in DNA: TGTGCCAGCAGTTTGGGCCCGAACACTGAAGCTTTCTTT.

The genes are TRBV21-1 and TRBJ1-1; the DNA was not compared with TRBD1, the D call given in the table. TRBV21-1 is shown as a pseudogene. There are 17 residues in the CDR3. CDR3 coding DNA: TGTGCCAGCAGCAAAGGTAAAGGTCGACAGTCGAACACTGAAGCTTTCTTT. Translating gives CASSKGKGRQSNTEAFF.

Comment on this clone: Other DNA sequences within the sample encode an identical CDR3. The gene calls are TRBV18 and TRBJ1-5, with unresolved D. CDR1 KGHSH and CDR2 LQKENI come from the germline V gene. The CDR3 runs to 13 residues. V shed 3 bases and J shed 2 bases, with 5 bases lying between them. The DNA of the CDR3 is TGTGCCAGCTCACCCCGAGGCAATCAGCCCCAGCATTTT. It is translated as CASSPRGNQPQHF.

The rearrangement uses TRBV11-2 and TRBJ2-7; tentative D call: TRBD1 (6 bases). Trimming removed 1 base at V and 6 bases at J, with 10 bases between. Germline loops: CDR1 SGHAT, CDR2 FQNNGV. The CDR3 consists of 13 residues. CDR3 sequence (DNA): TGTGCCAGCAGCTTAGGCAGGACAGTCGAGCAGTACTTC. Translation gives CASSLGRTVEQYF.

The rearrangement uses TRBV10-3 and TRBJ2-7; 8 bases are a match to TRBD2. The trim removed 4 bases at V and 0 bases at J, leaving 11 bases unmatched. Germline V gives CDR1 ENHRY, CDR2 SYGVKD. The CDR3 totals 17 residues. The DNA of the CDR3 is TGTGCCATCAGTGGACCTGGGGAGCGGGGGTTCTCCTACGAGCAGTACTTC. This encodes CAISGPGERGFSYEQYF.

The J gene is TRBJ1-1, the V gene TRBV21-1; TRBD1 is the table's D call and was not checked against the DNA. TRBV21-1 is a listed pseudogene. This CDR3 spans 14 amino acids. CDR3 sequence: CASSMRDTKTEAFF. The CDR3 DNA is TGTGCCAGCAGTATGAGGGACACCAAGACTGAAGCTTTCTTT.

The V gene is TRBV4-2, the J gene TRBJ1-1; D might be TRBD1 (6 bases). The V gene's germline CDR1 is LGHNA and CDR2 YNFKEQ. V lost 1 base and J 7 bases, leaving 13 bases between the germline ends. The length of the CDR3 is 14 residues. The CDR3 loop is CASSQVGQINEAFF. The CDR3 nucleotides are TGTGCCAGCAGCCAAGTTGGACAGATTAATGAAGCTTTCTTT.

This chain connects TRBV4-1 to TRBJ1-2, with D possibly matching TRBD1 (5 bases). V was pared by 1 base and J by 5 bases, with 17 bases between. Germline assignment: CDR1 MGHRA and CDR2 YSYEKL. The CDR3 spans 16 residues. The DNA for the CDR3 is TGCGCCAGCAGCCAAGTTCCCAGGGAGGGAGGGTATGGCTACACCTTC. Residues: CASSQVPREGGYGYTF.

The CDR3 sequence is CASSPNEGSPHNYGYTF. CDR3 in DNA: TGCGCCAGCAGCCCTAATGAGGGCAGTCCCCATAACTATGGCTACACCTTC. This chain links TRBV4-1 with TRBJ1-2, with D unresolved. Germline V CDR1 and CDR2: MGHRA, YSYEKL. V was shortened by 4 bases and J by 1 base, with 19 bases between the two germline ends. The CDR3 runs to 17 residues.

This chain connects TRBV19 to TRBJ1-4, with TRBD1 identical over 8 bases. V lost 5 bases, J lost 3 bases, and 5 bases stayed unmatched. Germline V CDR1 and CDR2: LNHDA, SQIVND (reference sequence). The CDR3 runs to 15 residues. CDR3 nucleotide sequence: TGTGCCAGTAGTTGGTACAGGGGGGCTAATGAAAAACTGTTTTTT. It specifies CASSWYRGANEKLFF.

CDR3 sequence reads: CAWSVQPGEFF. The CDR3, as DNA: TGTGCCTGGAGTGTACAACCGGGGGAGTTCTTC. The chain is built from TRBV30 and TRBJ2-1; perhaps TRBD2 as D (6 bases). Trimming stripped 0 bases from V and 14 bases from J, with 11 bases between. Per the germline V gene, CDR1 is GTSNPN and CDR2 is SVGIG (reference sequence). This CDR3 has 11 residues.

This clone was observed a handful of times. This chain connects TRBV12-5 to TRBJ1-2; 9 nucleotides line up with TRBD1. V was clipped by 6 bases and J by 4 bases; unmatched bases: 12. The CDR3 totals 16 residues. Germline CDR1 and CDR2: LGHNT and FRNRAP. The CDR3 region has the DNA TGTGCTAGTGGACTGATGTCCCGGGACAGGGTCTATGGCTACACCTTC. As protein: CASGLMSRDRVYGYTF.

The genes are TRBV2 and TRBJ2-7; 10 bases are shared with TRBD1. Unmatched junction bases numbered 12, after V lost 8 bases and J lost 5 bases. The CDR3 length is 15 residues. The germline V gene has CDR1 SNHLY and CDR2 FYNNEI. Here the CDR3 DNA reads TGTGCCAGCCGAAGGGTGGACAGGGGGAGGCACGAGCAGTACTTC. Its translation is CASRRVDRGRHEQYF.

Only one count was recorded for this clone. This chain connects TRBV5-1 to TRBJ1-2, with no clear D. CDR3 length: 13 residues. Germline loops: CDR1 SGHRS, CDR2 YFSETQ. Between the trimmed V and J ends, which lost 4 bases and 4 bases, there was a span of 11 bases. Written as DNA, the CDR3 is TGCGCCAGCAGCACCGCGGGGTCCTATGGCTACACCTTC. Translation: CASSTAGSYGYTF.

V and J are TRBV6-6 and TRBJ1-4; the match to TRBD1 covers 7 bases. V shed 3 bases and J 4 bases; nucleotides not matched to a gene: 8. Germline CDR1 MNHNY, CDR2 SVGAGI (reference sequence). The CDR3 is 16 amino acids. The CDR3 bases are TGTGCCAGCAGTTATCTTGGGACAGATCTTAATGAAAAACTGTTTTTT. It translates to CASSYLGTDLNEKLFF.

The genes are TRBV5-4 and TRBJ2-4; 8 bases are a match to TRBD1. The CDR3 has 15 residues. V shed 4 bases, J shed 2 bases, and the junction held 5 bases outside the gene matches. Germline V gene data show CDR1 as SGHNT and CDR2 as YYREEE (reference sequence). DNA of the CDR3: TGTGCCAGCAGCCGTCAGGGGGCATCCAAAAACATTCAGTACTTC. Translating it yields CASSRQGASKNIQYF. Using reference TRBV5-4 and TRBJ2-4 for the parts outside the CDR3, the full variable domain is ETGVTQSPTHLIKTRGQQVTLRCSSQSGHNTVSWYQQALGQGPQFIFQYYREEENGRGNFPPRFSGLQFPNYSSELNVNALELDDSALYLCASSRQGASKNIQYFGAGTRLSVL.

The genes are TRBV4-1 and TRBJ2-1, with 7 bases fitting TRBD1. With V trimmed by 3 bases and J by 7 bases, 6 bases remained unmatched. CDR1 and CDR2 from the germline V gene are MGHRA and YSYEKL. This CDR3 spans 14 amino acids. In DNA form, the CDR3 reads TGCGCCAGCAGCCATAACACAGGGGTGAATGAGCAGTTCTTC. Encoded protein: CASSHNTGVNEQFF.

The V and J genes are TRBV5-5 and TRBJ2-7, with TRBD2 identical over 7 bases. Germline CDR1 reads SGHKS; CDR2 reads YYEKEE (reference sequence). J was trimmed by 6 bases and V by 5 bases; bases with no gene match: 17. This CDR3 has 16 amino acids. CDR3 residues: CASSRGDPGRKGEQYF. In DNA form, the CDR3 reads TGTGCCAGCAGTCGGGGGGATCCAGGGAGGAAAGGCGAGCAGTACTTC.

J is TRBJ2-7 and V is TRBV19, with 7 nucleotides matching TRBD1. CDR1 is LNHDA, CDR2 SQIVND, per germline (reference sequence). V was pared by 6 bases and J by 5 bases, with 4 bases of the junction left unmatched. This CDR3 region has 12 residues. CDR3 amino acids: CASSLQGNEQYF. As DNA, the CDR3 is TGTGCCAGTAGCCTACAGGGGAACGAGCAGTACTTC.

This rearrangement joins TRBV7-9 to TRBJ1-5; 9 nucleotides match TRBD1. Germline V gene lookup returns CDR1 SEHNR and CDR2 FQNEAQ (reference sequence). Losses at the gene ends were 3 bases for V and 6 bases for J; bases not matched to a gene: 9. The CDR3 loop spans 16 amino acids. This CDR3 is CASSFFDRGIGQPQHF. CDR3 DNA sequence: TGTGCCAGCAGCTTTTTTGACAGGGGGATAGGTCAGCCCCAGCATTTT. The full variable domain, completed using reference TRBV7-9 and TRBJ1-5, is DTGVSQNPRHKITKRGQNVTFRCDPISEHNRLYWYRQTLGQGPEFLTYFQNEAQLEKSRLLSDRFSAERPKGSFSTLEIQRTEQGDSAMYLCASSFFDRGIGQPQHFGDGTRLSIL.